A selection of T cell receptor beta chains follows, all from one sample in a study of T-cell reconstitution after alpha-beta-depleted transplantation in children. TCRdb reprocessed the PCR reads with MiXCR, giving one entry per CDR3 protein. This repertoire shows roughly 490,000 distinct CDR3 sequences, about an eighth found once; its top ten account for approximately 14%. This sample comprised PBMCs, mostly from graft donor cells, obtained 180 days after TCRalphabeta/CD19-depleted stem cell transplant. All receptors come from a female patient aged 2-10 years who had a stem cell transplant for aplastic anemia, so the T cells may come from the graft donor. Each CDR3 is given with its conserved first and last residue. The D gene is left open where the match is weak. Clone size is shown for a subset of rows, as once, few, many or a class of expanded clone.

>TRBV28|TRBD1|TRBJ1-3|-
TGTGCCAGCATTCCAGCGACCGGGACAGGGGGCTCTGGAAACACCATATATTTT
CASIPATGTGGSGNTIYF
>TRBV12-3/TRBV12-4|-|TRBJ2-7|few
TGTGCCAGCAGTAAATCGCCTGGGGTAGTGTTTACCTACGAGCAGTACTTC
CASSKSPGVVFTYEQYF
>TRBV15|TRBD2|TRBJ2-3|-
TGTGCCACCAGCGGAGGACTAGCGGGCCAAGATACGCAGTATTTT
CATSGGLAGQDTQYF
>TRBV24-1|-|TRBJ2-3|few
TGTGCCACCAGTGATCCTATATGGAGGGGGGCCCGCACAGATACGCAGTATTTT
CATSDPIWRGARTDTQYF
>TRBV28|TRBD2|TRBJ2-1|-
TGTGCCAGCAGTTTCCCTCCCGGACTAGCGGGATCCTACAATCAGCAGTTCTTC
CASSFPPGLAGSYNQQFF
>TRBV12-3/TRBV12-4|TRBD1|TRBJ2-7|many
TGTGCCAGCAGTTTGACGGGACAGGTGCTCTACGAGCAGTACTTC
CASSLTGQVLYEQYF
>TRBV27|TRBD1|TRBJ2-1|few
TGTGCCAGCATGGTGGGGACAGGGTTGAATGAGCAGTTCTTC
CASMVGTGLNEQFF
>TRBV10-3|TRBD1|TRBJ2-1|many
TGTGCCAGCAGGGACAGGGGCTACAATGAGCAGTTCTTC
CASRDRGYNEQFF
>TRBV29-1|TRBD1|TRBJ1-4|-
TGCAGCGTTCATGGGGGACAGACTAATGAAAAACTGTTTTTT
CSVHGGQTNEKLFF
>TRBV27|-|TRBJ2-5|many
TGTGCCAGCAGTACAGGGACCTTCCCTAGAGAGACCCAGTACTTC
CASSTGTFPRETQYF
>TRBV3-1|TRBD1|TRBJ2-3|few
TGTGCCAGCAGCCATTCCCTCCCGGGACAGATAAGCACAGATACGCAGTATTTT
CASSHSLPGQISTDTQYF
>TRBV11-3|TRBD1|TRBJ2-4|-
TGTGCCAGCAGCTTGGGGACAGGGAGGGACATTCAGTACTTC
CASSLGTGRDIQYF
>TRBV7-3|-|TRBJ2-5|-
TGTGCCAGCAGCATCGGACCACCGGGCGAGACCCAGTACTTC
CASSIGPPGETQYF